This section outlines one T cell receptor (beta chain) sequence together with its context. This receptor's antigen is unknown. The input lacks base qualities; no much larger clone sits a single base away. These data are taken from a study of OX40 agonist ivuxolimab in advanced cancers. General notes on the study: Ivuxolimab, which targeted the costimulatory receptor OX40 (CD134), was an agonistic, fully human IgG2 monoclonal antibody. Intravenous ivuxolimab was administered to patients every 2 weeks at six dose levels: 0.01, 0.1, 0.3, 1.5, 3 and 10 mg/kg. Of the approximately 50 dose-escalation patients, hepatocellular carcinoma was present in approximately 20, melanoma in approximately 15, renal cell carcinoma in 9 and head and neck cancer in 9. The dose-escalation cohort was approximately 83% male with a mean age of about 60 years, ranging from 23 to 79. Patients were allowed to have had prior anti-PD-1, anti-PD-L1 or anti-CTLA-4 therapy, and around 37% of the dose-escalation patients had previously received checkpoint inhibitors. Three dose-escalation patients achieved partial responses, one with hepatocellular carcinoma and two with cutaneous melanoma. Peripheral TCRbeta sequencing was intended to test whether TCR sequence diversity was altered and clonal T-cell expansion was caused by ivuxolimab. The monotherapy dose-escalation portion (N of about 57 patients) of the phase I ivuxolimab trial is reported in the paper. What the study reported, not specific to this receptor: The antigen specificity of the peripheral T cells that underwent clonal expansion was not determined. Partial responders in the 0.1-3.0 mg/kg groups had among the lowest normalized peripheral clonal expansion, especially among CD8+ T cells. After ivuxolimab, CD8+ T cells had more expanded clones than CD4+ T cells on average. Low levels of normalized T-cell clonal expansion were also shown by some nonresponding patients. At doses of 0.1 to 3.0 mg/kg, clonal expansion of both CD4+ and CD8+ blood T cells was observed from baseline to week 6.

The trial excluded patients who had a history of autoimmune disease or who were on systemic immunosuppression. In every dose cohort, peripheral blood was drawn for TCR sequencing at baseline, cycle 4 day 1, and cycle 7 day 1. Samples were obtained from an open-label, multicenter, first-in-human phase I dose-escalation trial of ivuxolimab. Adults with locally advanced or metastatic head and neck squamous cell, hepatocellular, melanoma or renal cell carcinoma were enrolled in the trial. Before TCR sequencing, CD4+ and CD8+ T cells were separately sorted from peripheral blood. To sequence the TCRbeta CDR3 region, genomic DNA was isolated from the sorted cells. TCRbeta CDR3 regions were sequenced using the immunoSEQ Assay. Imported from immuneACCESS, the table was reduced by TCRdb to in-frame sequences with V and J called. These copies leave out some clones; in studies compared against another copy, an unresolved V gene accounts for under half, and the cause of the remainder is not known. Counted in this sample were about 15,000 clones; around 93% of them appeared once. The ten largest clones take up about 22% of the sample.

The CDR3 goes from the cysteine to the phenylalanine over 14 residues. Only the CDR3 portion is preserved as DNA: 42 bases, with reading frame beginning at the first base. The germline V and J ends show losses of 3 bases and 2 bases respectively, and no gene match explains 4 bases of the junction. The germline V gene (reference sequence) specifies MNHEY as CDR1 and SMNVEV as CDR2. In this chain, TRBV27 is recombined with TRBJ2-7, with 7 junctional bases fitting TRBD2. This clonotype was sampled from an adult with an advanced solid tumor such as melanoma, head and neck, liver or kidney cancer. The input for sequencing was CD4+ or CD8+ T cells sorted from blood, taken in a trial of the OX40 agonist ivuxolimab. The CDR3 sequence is CASSFAGATYEQYF. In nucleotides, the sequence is TGTGCCAGCAGTTTTGCGGGAGCTACCTACGAGCAGTACTTC.